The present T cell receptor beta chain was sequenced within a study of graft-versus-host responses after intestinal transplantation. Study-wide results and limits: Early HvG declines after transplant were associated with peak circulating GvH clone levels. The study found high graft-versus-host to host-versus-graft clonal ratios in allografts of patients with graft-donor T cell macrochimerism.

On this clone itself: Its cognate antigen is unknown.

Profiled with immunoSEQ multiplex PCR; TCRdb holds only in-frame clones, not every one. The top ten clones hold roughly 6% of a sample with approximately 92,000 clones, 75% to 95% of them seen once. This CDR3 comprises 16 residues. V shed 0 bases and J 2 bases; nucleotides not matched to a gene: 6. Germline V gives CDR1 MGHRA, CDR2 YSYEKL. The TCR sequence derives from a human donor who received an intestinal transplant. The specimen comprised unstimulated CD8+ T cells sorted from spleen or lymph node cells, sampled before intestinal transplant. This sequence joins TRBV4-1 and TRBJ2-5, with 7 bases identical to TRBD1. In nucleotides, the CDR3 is TGCGCCAGCAGCCAAGATGGAATACAGGGGCAAGAGACCCAGTACTTC. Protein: CASSQDGIQGQETQYF.